These 15 T cell receptor beta chains were all obtained from the same sample, sequenced in a study of T cell repertoires in cytomegalovirus infection. TCRdb itself ran the reads through MiXCR, one entry per CDR3 protein. The sample contains around 170,000 distinct CDR3 sequences, approximately 17% of which appear only once. Sample: CD8+ T cells from PBMCs. The origin of the receptors is a human donor in good health (CMV status not recorded). Some clones in this sample may be carry-over from other donors' samples.

This clonotype was recorded a few times. The chain links TRBV7-2 to TRBJ1-4; D gene uncertain. V lost 3 bases, J lost 3 bases, and 5 bases lay in between. This CDR3 region has 13 residues. Germline CDR1 and CDR2: SGHTA and FQGNSA. In nucleotides, the CDR3 is TGTGCCAGCAGCTTCCTATCTAATGAAAAACTGTTTTTT. It encodes CASSFLSNEKLFF.

Only a few counts were recorded for this clonotype. Sequence at one end of the junction differs from germline and may be a read error. The rearrangement joins TRBV6-2 or TRBV6-3 to TRBJ2-4; no clear D gene. Germline V gene sequence: CDR1 MNHEY, CDR2 SVGEGT. This CDR3 comprises 13 residues. The CDR3 nucleotides read TGTGCCACCAGTACGGATCTCAAAAACATTCAGTACTTC. It is translated as CATSTDLKNIQYF.

The V gene is TRBV28, the J gene TRBJ2-7; 11 positions match TRBD2. The CDR3 is 16 amino acids. With V trimmed by 6 bases and J by 1 base, 8 bases remained unmatched. The germline V gene encodes CDR1 MDHEN and CDR2 SYDVKM. The CDR3 is CASSRMTSGMSYEQYF. CDR3 DNA: TGTGCCAGCAGCCGAATGACTAGCGGGATGTCCTACGAGCAGTACTTC.

The chain has TRBV7-2 and TRBJ2-7; TRBD1 matches 7 bases. Trimming at V came to 6 bases and at J to 5 bases, leaving 13 bases not matched to a gene. Germline V gene data show CDR1 as SGHTA and CDR2 as FQGNSA. The CDR3 is 15 amino acids. Written as DNA, the CDR3 is TGTGCCAGCAGTAAGATTGGGCAGGGGGAGAACGAGCAGTACTTC. Its protein is CASSKIGQGENEQYF.

This clonotype has only a few counts. The rearrangement joins TRBV7-3 to TRBJ2-7; 11 nucleotides agree with TRBD1. CDR3 length: 15 residues. Trimming at V came to 5 bases and at J to 4 bases, leaving 7 bases not matched to a gene. Germline CDR1 is SGHTA and CDR2 is FQGTGA. This CDR3 reads CASSRYGTGGYEQYF. CDR3 coding DNA: TGTGCCAGCAGCCGCTATGGGACAGGGGGTTACGAGCAGTACTTC.

This clonotype appeared a few times. This chain's CDR3 is CASSSRPPRDSCYEQYF. The CDR3 DNA reads TGTGCCAGCAGCTCAAGGCCACCCCGGGACAGTTGCTACGAGCAGTACTTC. The chain couples TRBV7-4 to TRBJ2-7; 7 bases align to TRBD1. The CDR3 is 17 amino acids. V was pared by 4 bases and J by 3 bases, with 15 bases of the junction left unmatched. Looked up from germline, CDR1 is SGHVT and CDR2 is SQSDAQ.

The J gene is TRBJ2-5, the V gene TRBV7-2; D unclear. Germline loops: CDR1 SGHTA, CDR2 FQGNSA. V lost 5 bases and J lost 2, with 15 bases in between. The CDR3 runs to 15 residues. The CDR3 coding sequence is TGTGCCAGCAGCCCCCCGGTGGGCCTACAAGAGACCCAGTACTTC. Encoded protein: CASSPPVGLQETQYF.

The chain uses TRBV6-6 and TRBJ2-7, with D possibly TRBD2 on 5 matching bases. V was cut by 8 bases and J by 0 bases, with 8 bases left in between. This CDR3 region has 12 residues. Germline lookup yields CDR1 MNHNY and CDR2 SVGAGI (reference sequence). This chain's CDR3 is CASLGNSYEQYF. CDR3 sequence (DNA): TGTGCCAGCCTCGGGAACTCCTACGAGCAGTACTTC.

This clonotype has a handful of counts. The chain recombines TRBV4-1 with TRBJ2-7; the D is unclear. The germline gives CDR1 MGHRA, CDR2 YSYEKL. This CDR3 contains 14 residues. Deletions cut 0 bases from V and 5 bases from J, with 11 bases between. The CDR3 loop reads CASSQDPSPNEQYF. The CDR3 DNA sequence: TGCGCCAGCAGCCAAGATCCGAGTCCCAACGAGCAGTACTTC.

This CDR3 is CASSVGDRNEQFF. CDR3 in DNA: TGTGCCAGCAGCGTAGGGGATCGAAATGAGCAGTTCTTC. The chain links TRBV9 to TRBJ2-1, with D hard to call. V lost 0 bases to trimming and J lost 7 bases, with 8 bases between them. CDR1 and CDR2 (germline): SGDLS, YYNGEE. There are 13 residues in the CDR3.

This clonotype has only a few counts. The V and J genes are TRBV7-8 and TRBJ2-4, with D perhaps matching TRBD1 (5 bases). The CDR3 is 14 amino acids. Trimming shortened V by 4 bases and J by 8 bases, and 15 bases separated the two germline ends. From germline, CDR1 is SGHVS and CDR2 FQNEAQ. The CDR3: CASSSAPRVDIQYF. The CDR3 DNA is TGTGCCAGCAGCTCCGCCCCCAGGGTAGACATTCAGTACTTC.

This clonotype was picked up a small number of times. The chain joins TRBV6-8 to TRBJ2-7; D ambiguous. Looked up from germline, CDR1 is MNHGY and CDR2 is SAAAGT. The CDR3 totals 11 residues. Trimming removed 11 bases from V and 2 bases from J, with 10 bases in between. The CDR3 here is CAGRGAYEQYF. CDR3 nucleotides: TGTGCCGGCCGCGGCGCCTACGAGCAGTACTTC.

This clonotype has a count of ten or more. The CDR3 loop is CASSDGQTNTGELFF. For the CDR3, the DNA is TGCGCCAGCAGTGACGGACAGACGAACACCGGGGAGCTGTTTTTT. The V call is TRBV10-1, the J call TRBJ2-2; D is possibly TRBD1 (6 bases). The CDR3 loop spans 15 amino acids. Trimming removed 3 bases from V and 0 bases from J, with 8 bases in between. CDR1 is WNHNN and CDR2 is SYGVQD in the germline V gene (reference sequence).

The J gene is TRBJ2-7, the V gene TRBV7-9; D is unresolved. The CDR3 is 13 amino acids. The germline gives CDR1 SEHNR, CDR2 FQNEAQ (reference sequence). Trimming cost V 2 bases and J 2 bases, with 7 bases left between them. In DNA form, the CDR3 reads TGTGCCAGCAGCTTACCACTAACCTACGAGCAGTACTTC. Its protein product is CASSLPLTYEQYF.

This clonotype was detected a few times. The J gene is TRBJ2-1, the V gene TRBV29-1, with 10 bases matching TRBD2. With 6 bases clipped from V and 8 bases from J, the junction kept 16 bases outside the gene matches. This CDR3 has 16 amino acids. Looked up from germline, CDR1 is SQVTM and CDR2 is ANQGSEA. The CDR3 DNA follows: TGCAGCGTCCCCTCGGTTCGCAAGCGGGAGGGGGATGAGCAGTTCTTC. Translated, it gives CSVPSVRKREGDEQFF.